The clone carrying this TCR beta chain has just a few counts. This record belongs to a study of blood T cell repertoires in COVID-19. Libraries were prepared by immunoSEQ multiplex PCR; TCRdb keeps only in-frame clonotypes and omits some of them. Of some 200,000 clones listed, 84% are singletons. Sequencing was done on a sample of peripheral blood. The receptor's source is a woman older than 75 with COVID-19, enrolled during active disease.

The CDR3 loop reads CAISEGQGGTNEQFF. CDR3 bases: TGTGCCATCAGTGAGGGACAGGGGGGAACCAATGAGCAGTTCTTC. The chain has TRBV10-3 and TRBJ2-1; 10 positions match TRBD1. The CDR3 is made up of 15 amino acids. Trimming took 2 bases from V and 6 from J; bases not matched to a gene: 4. Germline-derived CDR1 and CDR2 are ENHRY and SYGVKD.